The 32 T cell receptor beta chains given below trace back to one sample, sequenced in a study of blood T cells in healthy people across ages. The second PCR ran roughly 7 to 11 cycles with a sample-barcoded 5' primer and J-beta primers. TCRdb recomputed calls from the 5' RACE reads with MiXCR, one row per CDR3 protein. This sample has about 580,000 distinct CDR3 sequences, with around 48% found just once. Sequencing used blood. The origin of the receptors is a man older than 75 in good health.

J is TRBJ1-3 and V is TRBV7-2, with 8 positions matching TRBD1. The germline gives CDR1 SGHTA, CDR2 FQGNSA. The CDR3 has 13 amino acids. V trimming: 1 base; J trimming: 12 bases; junction bases outside the gene matches: 5. CDR3 DNA: TGTGCCAGCAGCTTAGGTGGACAGGGTTTCATATATTTT. Protein product: CASSLGGQGFIYF.

The table lists this clonotype with a count of one. The rearrangement uses TRBV3-1 and TRBJ2-1; 8 positions match TRBD2. CDR1 and CDR2 (germline): LGHDT, YNNKEL (reference sequence). V lost 3 bases to trimming and J lost 0 bases; unmatched junction nucleotides: 13. This CDR3 region has 19 residues. The CDR3 here is CASSHWLAGPMDSYNEQFF. CDR3 in DNA: TGTGCCAGCAGCCATTGGCTAGCGGGCCCAATGGACTCCTACAATGAGCAGTTCTTC.

This clonotype was detected only a few times. The V call is TRBV20-1, the J call TRBJ2-5; D is perhaps TRBD1 (5 bases). CDR1 is DFQATT and CDR2 is SNEGSKA in the germline V gene (reference sequence). Trimming cost V 1 base and J 5 bases, with 11 bases left between them. CDR3 length: 13 residues. CDR3 nucleotides: TGCAGTGCTAGAGGGGGCGGCCCTGAGACCCAGTACTTC. Amino acid sequence: CSARGGGPETQYF.

This rearrangement joins TRBV2 to TRBJ2-5, with TRBD2 matching over 7 bases. CDR1 and CDR2 (germline): SNHLY, FYNNEI. This CDR3 region has 17 residues. Germline trimming cut 6 bases from V and 1 base from J; bases unmatched to any gene: 14. CDR3 in DNA: TGTGCCAGCAGCCAAACACGGCCGGGCGGGAGCCAAGAGACCCAGTACTTC. Protein product: CASSQTRPGGSQETQYF.

The chain couples TRBV5-6 to TRBJ1-1, with a possible D match to TRBD1 (5 bases). CDR3 length: 15 amino acids. Trimming took off 0 bases at V and 2 bases at J, with 11 bases between the two ends. Germline V gene data show CDR1 as SGHDT and CDR2 as YYEEEE. For the CDR3, the DNA is TGTGCCAGCAGCTTGGATCCAGGGACTAACACTGAAGCTTTCTTT. As protein: CASSLDPGTNTEAFF.

This clonotype has just one count. CDR3 DNA sequence: TGTGCCAGCAGCTTAGTGCAGGGGACAGGGGTGATTAAAAAGCAGTTCTTC. It codes for CASSLVQGTGVIKKQFF. The chain couples TRBV7-2 to TRBJ2-1; 10 bases match TRBD1. The CDR3 spans 17 residues. V was clipped by 1 base and J by 11 bases; unmatched bases: 14. Germline assignment: CDR1 SGHTA and CDR2 FQGNSA.

V is TRBV20-1 and J is TRBJ1-6; no firm D call. There are 15 residues in the CDR3. Looked up from germline, CDR1 is DFQATT and CDR2 is SNEGSKA (reference sequence). With 0 bases removed from V and 3 bases from J, the gap between germline ends came to 9 bases. CDR3 protein: CSARESGYYNSPLHF. The CDR3 DNA follows: TGCAGTGCTAGAGAATCGGGTTACTATAATTCACCCCTCCACTTT.

The chain carries TRBV11-3 and TRBJ2-1, with D possibly being TRBD2 (6 bases). Germline V gene data show CDR1 as SGHNT and CDR2 as YENEEA. V lost 0 bases to trimming and J lost 10 bases, with 10 bases between them. This CDR3 spans 13 amino acids. The CDR3 DNA reads as TGTGCCAGCAGCTTAGACCGGCGGGGCGAGCAGTTCTTC. Translating gives CASSLDRRGEQFF.

Many counts were recorded for this clonotype. The chain is built from TRBV7-9 and TRBJ2-1; D is unclear. This CDR3 comprises 15 residues. Deletions cut 5 bases from V and 3 bases from J, with 14 bases between. CDR1 SEHNR and CDR2 FQNEAQ come from the germline V gene (reference sequence). CDR3 residues: CASSRIEEIYNEQFF. Written as DNA, the CDR3 is TGTGCCAGCAGCCGTATAGAGGAGATCTACAATGAGCAGTTCTTC.

This clonotype was seen a handful of times. The V call is TRBV5-1, the J call TRBJ1-1; possibly TRBD1 for D (5 bases). CDR1 SGHRS and CDR2 YFSETQ come from the germline V gene. CDR3 length: 15 residues. With 4 bases removed from V and 3 bases from J, the gap between germline ends came to 16 bases. The CDR3 DNA reads TGCGCCAGCAGCGGCGGGACCGGATCCTACACTGAAGCTTTCTTT. Its translation is CASSGGTGSYTEAFF. The entire variable domain, with the rest obtained from reference TRBV5-1 and TRBJ1-1, is as follows: KAGVTQTPRYLIKTRGQQVTLSCSPISGHRSVSWYQQTPGQGLQFLFEYFSETQRNKGNFPGRFSGRQFSNSRSEMNVSTLELGDSALYLCASSGGTGSYTEAFFGQGTRLTVV.

This clonotype was seen a handful of times. V gene TRBV9 combines with J gene TRBJ2-7, with D perhaps TRBD1 or TRBD2 (5 bases each). Germline CDR1 SGDLS, CDR2 YYNGEE. Between the trimmed V and J ends, which lost 3 bases and 5 bases, there was a span of 18 bases. CDR3 size: 15 residues. CDR3 protein: CASSAHRGIGDEQYF. The DNA of the CDR3 is TGTGCCAGCAGCGCGCACCGGGGCATAGGAGACGAGCAGTACTTC.

The rearrangement links TRBV5-1 to TRBJ2-3, with D possibly called TRBD1 or TRBD2 (6 bases each). The CDR3 contains 14 residues. Looked up from germline, CDR1 is SGHRS and CDR2 is YFSETQ. V lost 1 base to trimming and J lost 6 bases, with 12 bases between them. The CDR3 bases are TGCGCCAGCAGCTTGTGGGGGGCAACGGATACGCAGTATTTT. Translated, it gives CASSLWGATDTQYF.

This clonotype appeared a few times. The chain couples TRBV20-1 to TRBJ1-1; a possible D gene is TRBD1 (6 bases). This CDR3 contains 14 residues. Trimming stripped 6 bases from V and 3 bases from J, with 17 bases between. From germline, CDR1 is DFQATT and CDR2 SNEGSKA (reference sequence). In DNA, the CDR3 is TGCAGTGCAACGGGGGCCCCGGGGTACACTGAAGCTTTCTTT. This sequence encodes CSATGAPGYTEAFF.

V usage is TRBV11-1 and J usage is TRBJ1-2; 7 nucleotides match TRBD1. CDR1 is SGHAT, CDR2 FQDESV, per germline (reference sequence). Unmatched junction bases numbered 16, after V lost 5 bases and J lost 4 bases. The CDR3 runs to 17 residues. CDR3 sequence: CASSPYSGTEGSYGYTF. CDR3 in DNA: TGTGCCAGCAGCCCCTACTCCGGGACAGAGGGGTCCTATGGCTACACCTTC.

J is TRBJ2-2 and V is TRBV10-3; D unresolved. This CDR3 contains 14 residues. In germline, CDR1 is ENHRY, CDR2 SYGVKD. V was cut by 4 bases and J by 2 bases, with 8 bases left in between. The CDR3 region is CAISGSENTGELFF. As DNA, the CDR3 is TGTGCCATCAGTGGCTCTGAAAACACCGGGGAGCTGTTTTTT.

This clonotype was detected a few times. This chain uses TRBV9 with TRBJ1-2, with a tentative D call TRBD1 (6 bases). The CDR3 is made up of 15 amino acids. V lost 0 bases and J 0 bases, leaving 9 bases between the germline ends. Germline loops: CDR1 SGDLS, CDR2 YYNGEE. CDR3 protein: CASSVAGHSNYGYTF. The CDR3 DNA is TGTGCCAGCAGCGTAGCGGGACATTCTAACTATGGCTACACCTTC. Full variable domain (missing parts from reference TRBV9 and TRBJ1-2): DSGVTQTPKHLITATGQRVTLRCSPRSGDLSVYWYQQSLDQGLQFLIQYYNGEERAKGNILERFSAQQFPDLHSELNLSSLELGDSALYFCASSVAGHSNYGYTFGSGTRLTVV.

The table lists this clonotype with a few counts. The genes are TRBV6-5 and TRBJ2-5; TRBD1 agrees at 9 bases. The J call may be in error: the DNA end matches TRBJ2-7 better. The germline gives CDR1 MNHEY, CDR2 SVGAGI. The CDR3 sequence is 15 residues long. The CDR3: CASSFRGQGTYEQYF. CDR3 sequence (DNA): TGTGCCAGCAGTTTCCGTGGACAGGGGACCTACGAGCAGTACTTC.

This clonotype was seen a handful of times. The chain's CDR3 is CASSRLRQGRGETQYF. The CDR3 DNA is TGTGCCAGCAGCCGACTCCGACAGGGCAGGGGAGAGACCCAGTACTTC. The chain links TRBV7-9 to TRBJ2-5, with 7 bases matching TRBD1. Germline values: CDR1 SEHNR, CDR2 FQNEAQ (reference sequence). This CDR3 has 16 residues. V trimming: 5 bases; J trimming: 4 bases; junction bases outside the gene matches: 13.

The CDR3 protein is CASRLAGSNIQYF. DNA for the CDR3: TGTGCCAGCAGGCTAGCGGGGTCAAACATTCAGTACTTC. The rearrangement uses TRBV6-5 and TRBJ2-7, with 9 bases aligning to TRBD2. The DNA end is a closer match to TRBJ2-4, so the J assignment may be wrong. Per germline, CDR1 MNHEY and CDR2 SVGAGI. The CDR3 consists of 13 residues.

The genes are TRBV27 and TRBJ2-1; TRBD1 might be the D (6 bases). Germline loops: CDR1 MNHEY, CDR2 SMNVEV (reference sequence). V was shortened by 10 bases and J by 0 bases, with 10 bases between the two germline ends. This CDR3 comprises 13 residues. The CDR3 sequence: CATGDNSYNEQFF. The CDR3 DNA reads as TGTGCCACCGGGGACAACTCCTACAATGAGCAGTTCTTC.

This chain connects TRBV24-1 to TRBJ2-1; 11 bases agree with TRBD2. This CDR3 comprises 18 residues. V dropped 3 bases and J dropped 0; count of bases not matched to a gene: 6. Per the germline V gene, CDR1 is KGHDR and CDR2 is SFDVKD. The CDR3 DNA is TGTGCCACCAGTGATGCTAGCGGGAGGAGAGGCTCCTACAATGAGCAGTTCTTC. Amino acid sequence: CATSDASGRRGSYNEQFF.

This chain uses TRBV6-2 or TRBV6-3 with TRBJ2-1; D tentatively reads TRBD1 or TRBD2 (5 bases each). CDR1 is MNHEY, CDR2 SVGEGT, per germline. Trimming took off 6 bases at V and 3 bases at J, with 15 bases between the two ends. CDR3 length equals 15 residues. The CDR3 DNA is TGTGCCAGCAGACATGCCGGGACGGGCTACAATGAGCAGTTCTTC. Amino acid sequence: CASRHAGTGYNEQFF.

Of note for this clonotype: This may stem from a read error, because a much larger clone lies one nucleotide away. In nucleotides, the CDR3 is TGTGTCAGCAGCTTAGCCTCAAGGGGTGGGACAGATACGCAGTATTTT. The encoded protein is CVSSLASRGGTDTQYF. V gene TRBV7-9 combines with J gene TRBJ2-3; D might be TRBD1 (5 bases). Looked up from germline, CDR1 is SEHNR and CDR2 is FQNEAQ (reference sequence). CDR3 length equals 16 residues.

The chain combines TRBV28 with TRBJ2-4, with 10 nucleotides matching TRBD2. The germline CDR1 and CDR2 sequences are MDHEN and SYDVKM. With 11 bases clipped from V and 5 bases from J, the junction kept 6 bases outside the gene matches. The CDR3 contains 13 residues. The CDR3 DNA sequence: TGTGCCGCATCAGGACTAGCGGAAAACATTCAGTACTTC. Translated, it gives CAASGLAENIQYF.

This clonotype was counted many times. The J gene is TRBJ2-4, the V gene TRBV7-9, with TRBD2 matching over 10 bases. Germline trimming cut 2 bases from V and 2 bases from J; bases unmatched to any gene: 6. In germline, CDR1 is SEHNR, CDR2 FQNEAQ (reference sequence). The CDR3 has 17 amino acids. The DNA for the CDR3 is TGTGCCAGCAGCTTATTGCCAGCGGGAGGGCCCAAAAACATTCAGTACTTC. As protein: CASSLLPAGGPKNIQYF.

The gene calls are TRBV30 and TRBJ2-1; no definite D call. The CDR3 contains 12 residues. Germline lookup yields CDR1 GTSNPN and CDR2 SVGIG (reference sequence). Trimming left V 8 bases short and J 5 bases short, with 13 bases between. The CDR3 nucleotides are TGTGCCCGGACGGCGGATGACAATGAGCAGTTCTTC. It encodes CARTADDNEQFF.

This clonotype occurred a few times. The rearrangement links TRBV5-1 to TRBJ1-6, with TRBD1 matching 7 bases. Germline V CDR1 and CDR2: SGHRS, YFSETQ. This CDR3 region has 14 residues. Trimming took 4 bases from V and 7 from J; bases not matched to a gene: 5. Written as DNA, the CDR3 is TGCGCCAGCAGCACCGGGACAGCAAATTCACCCCTCCACTTT. Its translation: CASSTGTANSPLHF.

The V gene is TRBV3-1, the J gene TRBJ2-3, with no clear D. Per the germline V gene, CDR1 is LGHDT and CDR2 is YNNKEL (reference sequence). V lost 3 bases and J 0 bases, leaving 13 bases between the germline ends. The CDR3 is 16 amino acids. CDR3 region: CASSQWRTGSTDTQYF. As DNA, the CDR3 is TGTGCCAGCAGCCAGTGGCGGACCGGTAGCACAGATACGCAGTATTTT.

This clonotype was picked up many times. It may be a read error: a sequence one base away is much more abundant. The V gene is TRBV6-6, the J gene TRBJ2-7; tentatively, D is TRBD2 (6 bases). V was shortened by 5 bases and J by 2 bases, with 13 bases between the two germline ends. The CDR3 consists of 14 residues. From germline, CDR1 is MNHNY and CDR2 SVGAGI (reference sequence). In nucleotides, the CDR3 is TGTGCCAGCAGTGACGGGGGTAGAACCTACGAGCAGTACTTC. Translated, it gives CASSDGGRTYEQYF.

This clonotype showed up just a few times. The CDR3 sequence is CASSLAGAEDEQFF. DNA of the CDR3: TGTGCCAGCAGCTTAGCGGGAGCTGAAGATGAGCAGTTCTTC. This rearrangement joins TRBV7-3 to TRBJ2-1; 7 bases map to TRBD2. Trimming took 2 bases from V and 8 from J; bases not matched to a gene: 6. The CDR3 runs to 14 residues. Germline V gene lookup returns CDR1 SGHTA and CDR2 FQGTGA. Variable domain in full (rest from reference TRBV7-3 and TRBJ2-1): GAGVSQTPSNKVTEKGKYVELRCDPISGHTALYWYRQSLGQGPEFLIYFQGTGAADDSGLPNDRFFAVRPEGSVSTLKIQRTERGDSAVYLCASSLAGAEDEQFFGPGTRLTVL.

This clonotype was detected ten times or more. The chain couples TRBV6-6 to TRBJ2-2, with 10 positions matching TRBD1. Trimming at V came to 2 bases and at J to 5 bases, leaving 5 bases not matched to a gene. The V gene's germline CDR1 is MNHNY and CDR2 SVGAGI (reference sequence). CDR3 length: 16 residues. CDR3 coding DNA: TGTGCCAGCAGTTACGGTGGGGACAGGGGAACCGGGGAGCTGTTTTTT. Residues: CASSYGGDRGTGELFF.

V is TRBV28 and J is TRBJ1-5, with 9 bases lining up with TRBD1. CDR1 and CDR2 (germline): MDHEN, SYDVKM. There are 15 residues in the CDR3. Trimming removed 1 base from V and 7 bases from J; junction bases left unmatched: 5. CDR3: CASSLSQGAGQPQHF. CDR3 DNA sequence: TGTGCCAGCAGTTTATCACAGGGGGCTGGGCAGCCCCAGCATTTT.